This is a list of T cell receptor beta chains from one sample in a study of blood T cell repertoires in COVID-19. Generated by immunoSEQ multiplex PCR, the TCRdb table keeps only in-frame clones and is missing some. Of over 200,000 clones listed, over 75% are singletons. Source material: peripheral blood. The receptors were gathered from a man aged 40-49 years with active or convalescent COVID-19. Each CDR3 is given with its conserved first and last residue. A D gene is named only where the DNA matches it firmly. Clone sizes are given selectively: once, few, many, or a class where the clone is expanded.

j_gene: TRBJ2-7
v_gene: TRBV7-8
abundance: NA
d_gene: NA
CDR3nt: TGTGCCAGCAGCTCCCTGGGGCAGTTCTACGAGCAGTACTTC
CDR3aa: CASSSLGQFYEQYF

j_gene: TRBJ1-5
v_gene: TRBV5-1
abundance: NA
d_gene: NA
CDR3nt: TGCGCCAGCAATTGGACAAATCAGCCCCAGCATTTT
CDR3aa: CASNWTNQPQHF

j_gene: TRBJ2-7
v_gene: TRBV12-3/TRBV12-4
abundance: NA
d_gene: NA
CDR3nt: TGTGCCAGCAGTGCTGGACTGTTTGGAGAGCAGTACTTC
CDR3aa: CASSAGLFGEQYF

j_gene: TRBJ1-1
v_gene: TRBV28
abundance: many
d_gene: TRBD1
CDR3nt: TGTGCCAGCAGTACACAGGGGTCGAACACTGAAGCTTTCTTT
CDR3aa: CASSTQGSNTEAFF

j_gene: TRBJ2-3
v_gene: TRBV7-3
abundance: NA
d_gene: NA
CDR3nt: TGTGCCAGCAGCCCAGGGGCCACAGATACGCAGTATTTT
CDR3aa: CASSPGATDTQYF

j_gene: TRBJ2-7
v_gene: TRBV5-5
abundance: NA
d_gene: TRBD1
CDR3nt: TGTGCCAGCAGCTCCCCAGGACAGGGGGCCTACGAGCAGTACTTC
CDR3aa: CASSSPGQGAYEQYF

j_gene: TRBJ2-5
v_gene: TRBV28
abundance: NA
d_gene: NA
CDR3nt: TGTGCCAGCAGTTGGGCAGGGGTAAGAAGGCAAGAGACCCAGTACTTC
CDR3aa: CASSWAGVRRQETQYF

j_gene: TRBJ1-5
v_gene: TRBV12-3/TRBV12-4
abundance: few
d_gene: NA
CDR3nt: TGTGCCAGCAGTTTAGGAGGACAGCCCCAGCATTTT
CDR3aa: CASSLGGQPQHF

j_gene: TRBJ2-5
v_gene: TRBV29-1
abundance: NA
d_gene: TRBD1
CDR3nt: TGCAGCGTTGTGCGGACAGGCATCCAAGAGACCCAGTACTTC
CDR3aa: CSVVRTGIQETQYF

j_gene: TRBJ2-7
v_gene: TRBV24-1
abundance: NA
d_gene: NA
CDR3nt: TGTGCCACCAGTGATACAGGGACCTACGAGCAGTACTTC
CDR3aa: CATSDTGTYEQYF

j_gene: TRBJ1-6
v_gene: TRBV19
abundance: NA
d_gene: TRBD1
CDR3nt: TGTGCCAGTAGTACCCGGGACAGGACTAATTCACCCCTCCACTTT
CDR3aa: CASSTRDRTNSPLHF